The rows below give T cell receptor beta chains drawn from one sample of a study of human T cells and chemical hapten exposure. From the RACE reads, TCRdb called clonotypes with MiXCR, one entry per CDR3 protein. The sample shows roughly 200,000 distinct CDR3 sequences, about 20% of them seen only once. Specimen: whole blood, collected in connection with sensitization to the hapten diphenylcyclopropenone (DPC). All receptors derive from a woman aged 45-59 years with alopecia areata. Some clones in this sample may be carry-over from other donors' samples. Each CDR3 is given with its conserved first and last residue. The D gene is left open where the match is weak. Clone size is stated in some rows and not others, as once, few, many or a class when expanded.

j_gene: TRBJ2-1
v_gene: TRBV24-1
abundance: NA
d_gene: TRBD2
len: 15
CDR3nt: TGTGCCACCAGTGACCTGACTAGCGGGCGCAATGAGCAGTTCTTC
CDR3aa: CATSDLTSGRNEQFF

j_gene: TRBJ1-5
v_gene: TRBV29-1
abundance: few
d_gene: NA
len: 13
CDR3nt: TGCAGCGTTGATGGGGGGTCCAATCAGCCCCAGCATTTT
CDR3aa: CSVDGGSNQPQHF

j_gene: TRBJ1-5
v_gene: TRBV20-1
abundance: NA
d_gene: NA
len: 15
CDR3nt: TGCAGTGCTAGAGTTATCCAGGGAGTGGGGCAGCCCCAGCATTTT
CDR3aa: CSARVIQGVGQPQHF

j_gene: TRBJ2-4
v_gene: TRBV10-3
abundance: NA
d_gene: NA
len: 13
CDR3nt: TGTGCCATCAGTGTAGAATTTGGGGACATTCAGTACTTC
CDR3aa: CAISVEFGDIQYF

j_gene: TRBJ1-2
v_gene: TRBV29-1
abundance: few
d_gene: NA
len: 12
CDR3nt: TGCAGCGTTGAAGTCGCTAACTATGGCTACACCTTC
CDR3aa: CSVEVANYGYTF

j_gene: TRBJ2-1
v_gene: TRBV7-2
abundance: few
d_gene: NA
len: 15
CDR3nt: TGTGCCAGCAGCTTAGGCAGGGGTTCCTACAATGAGCAGTTCTTC
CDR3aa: CASSLGRGSYNEQFF

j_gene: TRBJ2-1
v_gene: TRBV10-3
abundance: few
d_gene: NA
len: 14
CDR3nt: TGTGCCATCAGTGAGGAGCGGGCCAACAATGAGCAGTTCTTC
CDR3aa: CAISEERANNEQFF

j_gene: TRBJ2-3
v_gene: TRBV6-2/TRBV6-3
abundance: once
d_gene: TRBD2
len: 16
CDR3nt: TGTGCCAGCAGTTCCGGGACTAGCGGGATTACAGATACGCAGTATTTT
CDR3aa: CASSSGTSGITDTQYF

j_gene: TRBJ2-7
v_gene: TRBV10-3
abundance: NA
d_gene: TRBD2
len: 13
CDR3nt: TGTGCCAACTCAGCGGGAGGGCCCCACGAGCAGTACTTC
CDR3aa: CANSAGGPHEQYF

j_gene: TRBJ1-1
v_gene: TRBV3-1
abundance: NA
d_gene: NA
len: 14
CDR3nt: TGTGCCAGCACCGTTAGACAGGAGTACACTGAAGCTTTCTTT
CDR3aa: CASTVRQEYTEAFF